This T cell receptor (beta chain) emerged from a study of early T cells in non-severe SARS-CoV-2 infection. Study-wide results and limits: Matching results from VDJdb favored anti-spike CD8 responses, leaving private and CD4 specificities undetected.

This clonotype was seen only a few times. Its target is not known. Each single cDNA molecule received a unique molecular identifier. TCRdb analysed the 5' RACE reads with MiXCR anew, one entry per CDR3 protein. This sample has roughly 29,000 distinct CDR3 sequences, with 4.5% to 5% found just once. The receptor was isolated from an adult who was a healthcare worker with PCR-confirmed SARS-CoV-2 infection or an uninfected control (not recorded which). The specimen sequenced was whole blood.

The CDR3 bases are TGTGCCAGCCGAGCGGGGGCCCGCTCTGGGGCCAACGTCCTGACTTTC. It is translated as CASRAGARSGANVLTF. This rearrangement joins TRBV11-2 to TRBJ2-6; 8 bases line up with TRBD2. The junction had 6 bases not matched to a gene; V was cut back by 8 bases and J by 0 bases. The CDR3 runs to 16 residues. CDR1 is SGHAT, CDR2 FQNNGV, per germline. Complete variable domain (other parts from reference TRBV11-2 and TRBJ2-6): EAGVAQSPRYKIIEKRQSVAFWCNPISGHATLYWYQQILGQGPKLLIQFQNNGVVDDSQLPKDRFSAERLKGVDSTLKIQPAKLEDSAVYLCASRAGARSGANVLTFGAGSRLTVL.